The sequence of this TCR beta chain was determined in a study of blood T cell repertoires in COVID-19 (dated by TCRdb to 2019 to 2021). Turning to the overall study: The collaborator samples originated in the United States, Italy and Spain and spanned the acute and convalescent phases of COVID-19. Where available, HLA class I and class II types were taken from metadata supplied by the sample provider and were not determined by assay-based typing. Subjects who had been exposed to COVID-19, were actively infected with it, or had recovered from it provided the deeply sampled blood TCRbeta repertoires that made up the dataset. A freely available public database, intended as a resource for researchers studying the immune response to SARS-CoV-2, is where the repertoires were released. The samples were drawn from the first 160 participants of the ongoing ImmuneRACE study and from more than 1,000 subjects provided by 6 global collaborators. The prospective study material was composed of cDNA or gDNA derived from T cells, B-cell-depleted T cells, or PBMCs. Nearly every sample came with metadata listing a de-identified subject ID, COVID-19 status, age in years and sex. Overall study outcomes, separate from this receptor: The amount of clinical and demographic metadata varied by source and participant and was provided uncurated.

Spanning cysteine to phenylalanine, the CDR3 consists of 14 amino acids. The only DNA kept is the CDR3, 42 bases in frame from the first base. CDR1 is given as WNHNN and CDR2 as SYGVQD, both from the germline V gene (reference sequence). A distance of 12 bases separates the germline ends of V and J, which lose 2 bases and 10 bases respectively. The immunoSEQ Assay, a bias-controlled multiplex PCR, was used to amplify TCRbeta CDR3 regions from genomic DNA. The study's own analysis went as follows. Within the assay, amplification of reference gene primers was used to estimate how many nucleated cells each sample contained. To quantify the absolute abundance of each unique TCRbeta CDR3 rearrangement, sequence reads were collapsed and filtered. For each sample, productive Simpson clonality was calculated as the square root of Simpson's diversity index across productive rearrangements. TCRdb took over this immuneACCESS table, retaining in-frame rearrangements with V and J assigned. Such tables are incomplete; in checked studies, under half of the missing clones stem from an unresolved V gene, and the remainder is unexplained. V and J calls and clone size are those listed in that table; D and trimming were worked out from the DNA. A total of some 30,000 clones appear in this sample, around 90% of them only once. The ten largest make up less than 5.5% of the sample.

Collaborating institutions collected whole blood in K2EDTA tubes following their own protocols. For TCRbeta analysis, collaborators shipped samples as frozen whole blood, isolated PBMCs, or DNA extracted from either of those sample types. This clone was counted between two and nine times. Its antigen specificity is not known. Base qualities are missing; no much larger clone stands one base away. Sequenced material: peripheral blood. In this chain, TRBV10-1 is recombined with TRBJ1-6; no D segment can be confidently identified. The TCR originated in a woman aged 65 to 85 with active COVID-19. The CDR3: CASSEREAGSPLHF. The DNA is as follows: TGCGCCAGCAGTGAGAGGGAGGCGGGATCACCCCTCCACTTT.